Here is one TCR beta chain with its context. Its antigen remains undetermined. Per-nucleotide qualities are absent, and no much larger clonotype sits a single base away. V is shortened by 7 bases, J by 1 base, and the region joining them spans 13 bases. For CDR1 and CDR2, the germline V gene lists SNHLY and FYNNEI. The CDR3 runs 14 amino acids, cysteine and phenylalanine included. Only CDR3 DNA is held: 42 bases, read in frame from base 1. Using immunoSEQ, frozen genomic DNA was subjected to high-throughput TCRbeta CDR3 sequencing, a process that included PCR amplification, mapping, bias correction and internal controls. The paper's processing steps were these. Productive rearrangements were kept, and unique TCRbeta sequences were defined by CDR3 nucleotide sequence plus V and J gene. Donor-reactive sequences required at least 5-fold expansion in CFSE-low cells versus unstimulated pre-transplant cells and at least 0.01% frequency. To ensure at least 90% detection power, minimum frequency thresholds were set for each subject based on that subject's lowest-template unstimulated sample. Jensen-Shannon divergence between the top 1000 TCRbeta sequences post- versus pre-transplant served as the measure of repertoire turnover. Two-sided Fisher's exact tests were used to test for changes in the detection of donor-reactive sequences. TCRdb limited this immuneACCESS table to in-frame rearrangements with V and J called. A share of clones is missing; checked studies link under half to unresolved V genes, and the rest is unexplained. The V and J calls and clone size are taken from that table; D and trimming were inferred from the DNA. Across this sample there are more than 95,000 clones, with 75% to 85% seen only once. The ten largest account for over 0.9% of the sample.

The record originates from a study of T cell clones after liver transplantation (dated by TCRdb to about 2019). With regard to the full study: Samples were obtained from ITN030ST, a randomized trial in which withdrawal of immunosuppression was attempted within 2 years of liver transplantation. Donor-reactive T cell clones were identified by TCRbeta sequencing following a pre-transplant mixed lymphocyte reaction and were subsequently tracked in post-transplant blood. Third party-reactive TCRbeta sequences were also identified from pre-transplant MLRs to serve as an antigen-independent comparator for donor-reactive sequences. Of the eight recipients, a few were HCV-positive, while the remaining recipients had been transplanted for non-autoimmune, non-viral indications. Subjects received no induction therapy and standard immunosuppression until randomization at 12-24 months post-transplant. To count as tolerant, a recipient had to stay completely off immunosuppression for at least one year without liver enzymes climbing beyond twice the upper limit of normal. Blood samples were collected pre-transplant, then pre-randomization ahead of withdrawal, and finally post-randomization once withdrawal had either been completed or failed. The study cohort included 8 liver transplant recipients, of whom 3 were classified as tolerant and 5 as non-tolerant. The study at large found these results: Low numbers of available donor cells limited the measurable donor-reactive repertoire in two subjects. When repertoire turnover was taken into account, detection of donor-reactive sequences was significantly reduced in 7 of 8 subjects for CD4 and in 8 of 8 subjects for CD8. In 5 of 8 subjects, regardless of tolerance or HCV status, circulating donor-reactive CD4 TCRbeta sequences dropped significantly post-transplant. Without allograft tissue specimens, donor-reactive T cells may have migrated into the graft rather than being deleted. The conclusions were considered preliminary, being limited by small, heterogeneous patient numbers and non-standardized post-transplant time points. Donor-reactive sequences declined more than third party-reactive ones, suggesting partial antigen-specific deletion unrelated to withdrawal success.

The time point label here, explained by the study, means: pre-transplant. Unstimulated PBMCs, after thawing, were stained for CD3, CD4 and CD8 and then FACS-sorted into CD3+CD4+ and CD3+CD8+ populations. All 8 studied subjects were randomized to immunosuppression withdrawal. The Qiagen DNeasy Blood and Tissue Kit was used for genomic DNA isolation. The source of this sequence is a human donor who received a liver transplant. Sample: CD4+ T cells from blood, taken before liver transplant. The chain employs TRBV2 and TRBJ1-1; the D region possibly corresponds to TRBD1 (5 bases align). The nucleotide sequence is given as TGTGCCAGCAACCCGGGACGGGGGAACACTGAAGCTTTCTTT. This yields the protein CASNPGRGNTEAFF. Beyond the CDR3, the reference TRBV2 and TRBJ1-1 genes provide the residues; the full variable domain reads: EPEVTQTPSHQVTQMGQEVILRCVPISNHLYFYWYRQILGQKVEFLVSFYNNEISEKSEIFDDQFSVERPDGSNFTLKIRSTKLEDSAMYFCASNPGRGNTEAFFGQGTRLTVV.